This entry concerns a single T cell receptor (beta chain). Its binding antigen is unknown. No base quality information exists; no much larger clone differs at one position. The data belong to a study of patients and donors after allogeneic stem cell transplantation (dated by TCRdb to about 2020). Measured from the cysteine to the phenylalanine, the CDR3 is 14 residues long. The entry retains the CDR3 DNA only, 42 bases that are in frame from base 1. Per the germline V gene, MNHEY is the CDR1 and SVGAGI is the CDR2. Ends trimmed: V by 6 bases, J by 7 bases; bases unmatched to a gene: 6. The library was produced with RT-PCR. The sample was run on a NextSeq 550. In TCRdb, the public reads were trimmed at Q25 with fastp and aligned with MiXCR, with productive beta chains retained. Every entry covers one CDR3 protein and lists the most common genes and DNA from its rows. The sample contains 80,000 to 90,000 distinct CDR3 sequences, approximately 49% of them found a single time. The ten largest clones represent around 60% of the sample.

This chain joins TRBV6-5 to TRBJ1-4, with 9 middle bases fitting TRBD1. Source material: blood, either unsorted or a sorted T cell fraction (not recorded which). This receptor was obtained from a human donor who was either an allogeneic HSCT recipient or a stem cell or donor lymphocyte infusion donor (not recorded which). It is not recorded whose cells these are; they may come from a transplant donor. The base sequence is TGTGCCAGCAGCCAGGACAGGGGAGCTGAAAAACTGTTTTTT. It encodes CASSQDRGAEKLFF.